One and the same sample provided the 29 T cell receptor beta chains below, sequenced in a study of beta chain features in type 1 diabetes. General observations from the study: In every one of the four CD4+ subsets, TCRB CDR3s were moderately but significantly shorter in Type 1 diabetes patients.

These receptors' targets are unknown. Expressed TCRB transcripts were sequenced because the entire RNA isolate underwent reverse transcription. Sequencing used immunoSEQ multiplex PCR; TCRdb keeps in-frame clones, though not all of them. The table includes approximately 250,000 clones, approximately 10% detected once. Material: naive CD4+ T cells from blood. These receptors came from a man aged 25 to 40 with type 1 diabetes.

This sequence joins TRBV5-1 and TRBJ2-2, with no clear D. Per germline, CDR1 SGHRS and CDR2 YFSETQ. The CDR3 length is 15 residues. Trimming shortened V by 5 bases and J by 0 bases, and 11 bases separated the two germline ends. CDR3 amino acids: CASRFDSTNTGELFF. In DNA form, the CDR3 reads TGCGCCAGCAGATTCGACTCAACGAACACCGGGGAGCTGTTTTTT.

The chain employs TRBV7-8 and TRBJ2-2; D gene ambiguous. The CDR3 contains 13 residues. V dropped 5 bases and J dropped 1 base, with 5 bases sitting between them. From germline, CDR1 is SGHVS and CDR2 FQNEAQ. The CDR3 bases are TGTGCCAGCAGCCCGGGGAACACCGGGGAGCTGTTTTTT. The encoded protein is CASSPGNTGELFF.

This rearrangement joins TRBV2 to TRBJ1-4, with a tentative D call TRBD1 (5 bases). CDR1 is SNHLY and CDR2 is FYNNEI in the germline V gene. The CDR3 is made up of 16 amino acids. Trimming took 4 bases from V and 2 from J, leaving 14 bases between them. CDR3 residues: CASSGKGEGTNEKLFF. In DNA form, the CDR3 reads TGTGCCAGCAGTGGGAAAGGGGAAGGGACTAATGAAAAACTGTTTTTT.

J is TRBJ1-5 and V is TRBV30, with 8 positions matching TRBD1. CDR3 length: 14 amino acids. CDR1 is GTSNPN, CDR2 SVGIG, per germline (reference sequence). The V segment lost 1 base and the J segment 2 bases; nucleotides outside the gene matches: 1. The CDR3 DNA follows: TGTGCCTGGAGTGCGGACAGGGGCAATCAGCCCCAGCATTTT. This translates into CAWSADRGNQPQHF.

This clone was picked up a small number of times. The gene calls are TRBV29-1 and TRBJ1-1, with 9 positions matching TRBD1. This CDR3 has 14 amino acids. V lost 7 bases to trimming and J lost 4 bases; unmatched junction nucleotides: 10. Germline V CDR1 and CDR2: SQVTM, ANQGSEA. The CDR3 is CSGGQGHLGTEAFF. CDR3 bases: TGCAGCGGGGGACAGGGTCATTTGGGCACTGAAGCTTTCTTT.

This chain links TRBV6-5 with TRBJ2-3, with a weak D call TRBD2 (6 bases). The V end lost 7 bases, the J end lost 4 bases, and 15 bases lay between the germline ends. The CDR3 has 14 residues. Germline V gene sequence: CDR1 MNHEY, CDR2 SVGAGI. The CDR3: CASIRVRGADTQYF. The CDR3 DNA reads TGTGCCAGCATCAGGGTACGCGGGGCAGATACGCAGTATTTT.

The CDR3 loop reads CASSPLETQYF. The CDR3 DNA reads TGTGCCAGCAGTCCTCTAGAGACCCAGTACTTC. The chain recombines TRBV6-1 with TRBJ2-5; D unclear. The V gene lost 5 bases and the J gene lost 4 bases, with 5 bases spanning the gap. CDR3 length: 11 amino acids. The germline V gene encodes CDR1 MNHNS and CDR2 SASEGT.

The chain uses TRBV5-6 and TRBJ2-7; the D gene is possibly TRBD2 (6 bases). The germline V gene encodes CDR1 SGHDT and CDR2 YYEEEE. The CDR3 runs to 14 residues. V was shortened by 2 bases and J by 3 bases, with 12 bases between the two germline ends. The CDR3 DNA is TGTGCCAGCAGCTTAGGGAGGCAGAGCTACGAGCAGTACTTC. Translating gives CASSLGRQSYEQYF.

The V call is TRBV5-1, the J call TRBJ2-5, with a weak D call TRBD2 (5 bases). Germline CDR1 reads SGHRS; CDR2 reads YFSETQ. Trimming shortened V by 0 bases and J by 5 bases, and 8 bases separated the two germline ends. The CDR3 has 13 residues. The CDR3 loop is CASSLGVAETQYF. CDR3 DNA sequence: TGCGCCAGCAGCTTGGGGGTAGCGGAGACCCAGTACTTC.

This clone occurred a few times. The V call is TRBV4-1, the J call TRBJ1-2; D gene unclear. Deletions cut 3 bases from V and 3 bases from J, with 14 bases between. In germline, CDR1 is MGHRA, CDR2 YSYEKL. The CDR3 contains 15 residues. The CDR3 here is CASSQRDLEHYGYTF. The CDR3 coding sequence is TGCGCCAGCAGCCAGCGTGATCTGGAGCACTATGGCTACACCTTC.

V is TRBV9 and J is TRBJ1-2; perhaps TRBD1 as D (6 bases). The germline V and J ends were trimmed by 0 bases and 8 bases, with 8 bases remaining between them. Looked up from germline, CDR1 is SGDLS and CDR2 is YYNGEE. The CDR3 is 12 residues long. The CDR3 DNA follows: TGTGCCAGCAGCGTAGACAGGGCAGGCTACACCTTC. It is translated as CASSVDRAGYTF. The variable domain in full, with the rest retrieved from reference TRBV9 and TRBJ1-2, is DSGVTQTPKHLITATGQRVTLRCSPRSGDLSVYWYQQSLDQGLQFLIQYYNGEERAKGNILERFSAQQFPDLHSELNLSSLELGDSALYFCASSVDRAGYTFGSGTRLTVV.

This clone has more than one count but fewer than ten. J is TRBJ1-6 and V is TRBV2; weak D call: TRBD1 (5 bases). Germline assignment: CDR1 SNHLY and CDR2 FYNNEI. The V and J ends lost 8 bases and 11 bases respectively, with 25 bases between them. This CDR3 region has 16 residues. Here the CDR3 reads CASGWGDGSSFPPLHF. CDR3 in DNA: TGTGCCAGCGGATGGGGGGACGGATCATCTTTTCCACCCCTCCACTTT. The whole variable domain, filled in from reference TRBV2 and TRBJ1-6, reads EPEVTQTPSHQVTQMGQEVILRCVPISNHLYFYWYRQILGQKVEFLVSFYNNEISEKSEIFDDQFSVERPDGSNFTLKIRSTKLEDSAMYFCASGWGDGSSFPPLHFGNGTRLTVT.

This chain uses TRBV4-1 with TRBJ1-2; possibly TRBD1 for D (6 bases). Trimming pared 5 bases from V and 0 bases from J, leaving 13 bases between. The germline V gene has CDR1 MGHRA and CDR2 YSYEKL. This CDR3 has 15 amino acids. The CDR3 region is CASSNREWTNYGYTF. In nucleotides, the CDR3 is TGCGCCAGCAGCAACAGGGAGTGGACTAACTATGGCTACACCTTC.

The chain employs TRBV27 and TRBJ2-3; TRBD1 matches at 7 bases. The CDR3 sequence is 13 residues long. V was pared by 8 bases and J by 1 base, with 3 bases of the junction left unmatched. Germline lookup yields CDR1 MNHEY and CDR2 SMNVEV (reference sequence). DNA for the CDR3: TGTGCCAGCCGAGGGACAGGCACAGATACGCAGTATTTT. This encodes CASRGTGTDTQYF.

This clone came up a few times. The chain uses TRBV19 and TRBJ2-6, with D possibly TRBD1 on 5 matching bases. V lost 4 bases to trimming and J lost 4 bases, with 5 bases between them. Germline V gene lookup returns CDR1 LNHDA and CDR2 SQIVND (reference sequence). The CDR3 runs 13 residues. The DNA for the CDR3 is TGTGCCAGTAGTAGACAGGGGGCCAACGTCCTGACTTTC. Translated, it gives CASSRQGANVLTF.

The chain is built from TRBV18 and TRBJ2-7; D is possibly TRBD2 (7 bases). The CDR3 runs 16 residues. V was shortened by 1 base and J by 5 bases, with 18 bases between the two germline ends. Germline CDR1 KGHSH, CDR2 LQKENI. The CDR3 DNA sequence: TGTGCCAGCTCACCACTTGCTAGGGGGGGGCCGCACGAGCAGTACTTC. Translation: CASSPLARGGPHEQYF.

This CDR3 is CASSPGRVNYGYTF. In DNA form, the CDR3 reads TGTGCCAGCTCACCTGGGAGGGTCAACTATGGCTACACCTTC. V usage is TRBV18 and J usage is TRBJ1-2, with no clear D. With 3 bases removed from V and 2 bases from J, the gap between germline ends came to 10 bases. Germline assignment: CDR1 KGHSH and CDR2 LQKENI. The CDR3 sequence is 14 residues long.

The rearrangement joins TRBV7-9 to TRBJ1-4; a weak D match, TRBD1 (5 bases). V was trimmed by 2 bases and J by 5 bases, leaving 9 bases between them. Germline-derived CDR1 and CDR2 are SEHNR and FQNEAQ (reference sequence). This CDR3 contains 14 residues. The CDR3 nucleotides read TGTGCCAGCAGCTTAATGGGGGGAAATGAAAAACTGTTTTTT. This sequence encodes CASSLMGGNEKLFF.

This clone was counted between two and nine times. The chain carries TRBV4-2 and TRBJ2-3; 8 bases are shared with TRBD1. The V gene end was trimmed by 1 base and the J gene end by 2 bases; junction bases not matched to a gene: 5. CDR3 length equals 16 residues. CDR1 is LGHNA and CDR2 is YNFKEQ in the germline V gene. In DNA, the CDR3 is TGTGCCAGCAGCCAAGGCGGACAGGGAATCACAGATACGCAGTATTTT. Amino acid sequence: CASSQGGQGITDTQYF.

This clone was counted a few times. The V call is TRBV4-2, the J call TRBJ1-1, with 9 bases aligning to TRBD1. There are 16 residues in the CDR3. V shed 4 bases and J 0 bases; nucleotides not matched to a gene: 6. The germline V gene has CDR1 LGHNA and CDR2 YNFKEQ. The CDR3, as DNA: TGTGCCAGCAGCCTTGGGACAGGGTCTATGAACACTGAAGCTTTCTTT. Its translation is CASSLGTGSMNTEAFF.

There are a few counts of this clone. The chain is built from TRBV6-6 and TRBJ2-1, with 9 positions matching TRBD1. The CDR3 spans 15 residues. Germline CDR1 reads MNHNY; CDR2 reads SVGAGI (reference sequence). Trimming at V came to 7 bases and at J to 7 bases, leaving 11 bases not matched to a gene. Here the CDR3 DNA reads TGTGCCAGCACCTTACAGGGGGCGCGGGGGAATGAGCAGTTCTTC. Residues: CASTLQGARGNEQFF.

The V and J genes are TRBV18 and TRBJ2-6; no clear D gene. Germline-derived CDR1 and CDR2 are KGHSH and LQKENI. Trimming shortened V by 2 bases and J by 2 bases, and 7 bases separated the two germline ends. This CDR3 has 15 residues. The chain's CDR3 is CASSPLLTGANVLTF. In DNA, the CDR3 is TGTGCCAGCTCACCATTGTTAACTGGGGCCAACGTCCTGACTTTC. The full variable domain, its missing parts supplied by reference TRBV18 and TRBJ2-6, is NAGVMQNPRHLVRRRGQEARLRCSPMKGHSHVYWYRQLPEEGLKFMVYLQKENIIDESGMPKERFSAEFPKEGPSILRIQQVVRGDSAAYFCASSPLLTGANVLTFGAGSRLTVL.

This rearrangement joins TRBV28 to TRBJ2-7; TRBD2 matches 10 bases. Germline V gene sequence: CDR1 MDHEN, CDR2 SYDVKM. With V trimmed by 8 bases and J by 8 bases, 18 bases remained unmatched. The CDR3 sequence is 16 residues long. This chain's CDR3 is CASAGASGGDTTKQYF. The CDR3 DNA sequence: TGTGCCAGCGCAGGGGCTAGCGGGGGTGATACTACGAAGCAGTACTTC.

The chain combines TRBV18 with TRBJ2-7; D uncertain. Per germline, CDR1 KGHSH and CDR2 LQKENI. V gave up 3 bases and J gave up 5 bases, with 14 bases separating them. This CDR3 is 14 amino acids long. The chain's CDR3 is CASSPQESRDEQYF. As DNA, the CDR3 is TGTGCCAGCTCACCCCAGGAATCTCGAGACGAGCAGTACTTC.

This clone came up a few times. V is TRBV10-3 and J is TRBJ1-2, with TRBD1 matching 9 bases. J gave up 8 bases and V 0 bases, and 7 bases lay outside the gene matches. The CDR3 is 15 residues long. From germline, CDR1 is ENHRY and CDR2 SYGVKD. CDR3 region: CAISESRDRESGYTF. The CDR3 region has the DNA TGTGCCATCAGTGAGTCCCGGGACAGGGAGAGCGGCTACACCTTC.

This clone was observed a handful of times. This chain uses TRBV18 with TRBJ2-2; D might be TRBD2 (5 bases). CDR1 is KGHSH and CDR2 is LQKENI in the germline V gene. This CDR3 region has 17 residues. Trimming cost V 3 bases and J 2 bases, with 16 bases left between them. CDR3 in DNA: TGTGCCAGCTCACCGCCGGGGTTCGCTGCCAACACCGGGGAGCTGTTTTTT. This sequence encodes CASSPPGFAANTGELFF. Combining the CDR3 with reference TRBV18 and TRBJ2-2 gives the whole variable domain NAGVMQNPRHLVRRRGQEARLRCSPMKGHSHVYWYRQLPEEGLKFMVYLQKENIIDESGMPKERFSAEFPKEGPSILRIQQVVRGDSAAYFCASSPPGFAANTGELFFGEGSRLTVL.

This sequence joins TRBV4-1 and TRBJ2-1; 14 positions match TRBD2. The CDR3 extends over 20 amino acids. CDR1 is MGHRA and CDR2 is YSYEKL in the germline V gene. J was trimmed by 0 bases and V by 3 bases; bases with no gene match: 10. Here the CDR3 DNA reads TGCGCCAGCAGCCAGGAAGGGACTAGCGGGGGTGTGAGCTCCTACAATGAGCAGTTCTTC. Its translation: CASSQEGTSGGVSSYNEQFF.

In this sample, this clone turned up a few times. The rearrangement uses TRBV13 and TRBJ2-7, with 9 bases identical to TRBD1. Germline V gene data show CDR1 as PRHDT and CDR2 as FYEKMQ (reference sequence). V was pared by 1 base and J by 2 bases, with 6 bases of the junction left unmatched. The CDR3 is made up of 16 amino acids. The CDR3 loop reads CASSLVWTGATYEQYF. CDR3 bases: TGTGCCAGCAGCTTAGTTTGGACAGGGGCGACCTACGAGCAGTACTTC.

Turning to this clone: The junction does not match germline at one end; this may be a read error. CDR3 DNA: TGTGCTAGCAGCTTTGGGGTATGGACTAGCGGCCAAGAGACCCAGTACTTC. Amino acid sequence: CASSFGVWTSGQETQYF. V usage is TRBV7-7 and J usage is TRBJ2-5; TRBD2 matches at 10 bases. This CDR3 has 17 amino acids. Germline-derived CDR1 and CDR2 are SSHAT and FNYEAQ (reference sequence).